A selection of T cell receptor beta chains follows, all from one sample in a study of vaccination effects on CD4 cells after COVID-19. Using immunoSEQ multiplex PCR, the repertoire was profiled, and TCRdb retains in-frame clones only, with some absent. Of approximately 22,000 clones listed, more than 60% are singletons. These receptors have no known antigen. Sample: CD4+ T cells from PBMCs cultured with a peptide pool, taken before COVID-19 vaccination. The receptor source for this set is a human donor who had a prior SARS-CoV-2 infection. Both conserved end residues are part of each CDR3. D genes are given only for firm matches. Clone size appears in some rows only: once, few, many, or a class for an expanded clone.

j_call v_call d_call clone_size cdr3_nt cdr3_aa
TRBJ1-1 TRBV25-1 TRBD1 - TGTGCCAGCAGTCCAATTGGGACAGATATTGGGAGAGCTTTCTTT CASSPIGTDIGRAFF
TRBJ2-6 TRBV4-1 - - TGCGCCAGCAGCCAAGGGGGCACTGGGGCCAACGTCCTGACTTTC CASSQGGTGANVLTF
TRBJ1-5 TRBV6-5 TRBD1 - TGTGCCAGCAGGGCAGGGGGAGTTTACTGGCAGCCCCAGCATTTT CASRAGGVYWQPQHF
TRBJ2-7 TRBV3-1/TRBV3-2 - - TGTGCCAGCAGCCAAGTGGGTTACGAGCAGTACTTC CASSQVGYEQYF
TRBJ2-1 TRBV7-2 - - TGTGCCAGCAGCGTGGGGGGGCCGACTGAGCAGTTCTTC CASSVGGPTEQFF
TRBJ2-6 TRBV21-1 - - TGTGCCAGCAGCAAAAGGGGGGGCCCCGGGGCCAACGTCCTGACTTTC CASSKRGGPGANVLTF
TRBJ1-1 TRBV5-3 - - TGTGCCAGAAGCTTAGGAGGGAACACTGAAGCTTTCTTT CARSLGGNTEAFF
TRBJ1-2 TRBV20-1 - - TGCAGTGCTAGGGGGCTCGGGGGCTACACCTTC CSARGLGGYTF
TRBJ1-6 TRBV18 TRBD1 large TGTGCCAGCTCACAATCGACAGGGGAACCCCTCCACTTT CASSQSTGEPLHF
TRBJ1-1 TRBV7-9 - - TGTGCCAGCAGCTTAGGGGGGTTGAACACTGAAGCTTTCTTT CASSLGGLNTEAFF
TRBJ1-1 TRBV10-3 - - TGTGCCATGGGATCCGGCGGGGTGAACACTGAAGCTTTCTTT CAMGSGGVNTEAFF
TRBJ1-2 TRBV2 - - TGTGCCAGCAGTGAAGCGCCTACAGGGTATTCGGGCTACACCTTC CASSEAPTGYSGYTF
TRBJ2-3 TRBV7-3 - - TGTGCCAGCGGCAGGATGGGGGCCACAGATACGCAGTATTTT CASGRMGATDTQYF
TRBJ1-2 TRBV24-1 - few TGTGCCACCAGTGATTTGTCAGTTAACTATGGCTACACCTTC CATSDLSVNYGYTF
TRBJ2-3 TRBV4-1 TRBD2 - TGCGCCAGCAGCCAGCTACTAGCGGGCAACACAGATACGCAGTATTTT CASSQLLAGNTDTQYF
TRBJ2-5 TRBV7-9 - once TGTGCCACCCAAGGAGGTCAGGACGACATACAGGAGACCCAGTACTTC CATQGGQDDIQETQYF
TRBJ2-1 TRBV5-6 TRBD2 - TGTGCCAGCAGCTGGACTAGCATATATGAGCAGTTCTTC CASSWTSIYEQFF
TRBJ2-3 TRBV24-1 TRBD1 - TGTGCCACCAGTGACATCCGGGACAGGGAGTCAGATACGCAGTATTTT CATSDIRDRESDTQYF
TRBJ1-2 TRBV10-3 TRBD1 - TGTGCCATCAGAGGGGACAGGGAAGCAAAGGGCTACACCTTC CAIRGDREAKGYTF
TRBJ1-2 TRBV7-2 - - TGTGCCAGCAGCTTAGGACAGTTGGATCGCTACACCTTC CASSLGQLDRYTF
TRBJ2-1 TRBV5-1 TRBD2 - TGCGCCAGCAGCTTGGTGCTAGCGGGATCACGGGAGCAGTTCTTC CASSLVLAGSREQFF
TRBJ2-3 TRBV7-9 TRBD2 - TGTGCCAGCAGCTCGAATAGCGGGGATACGCAGTATTTT CASSSNSGDTQYF
TRBJ2-7 TRBV7-2 - - TGTGCCAGCAGCTTAGCGTTGGGGGGTTCTCCCGCCCAACTCTCCTACGAGCAGTACTTC CASSLALGGSPAQLSYEQYF
TRBJ2-3 TRBV7-8 - - TGTGCCAGCAGCCCCCAGGGGATGAGCACAGATACGCAGTATTTT CASSPQGMSTDTQYF
TRBJ2-1 TRBV9 TRBD2 once TGTGCCAGCAGCGTAGGCGGGGGGGCCTCGGATGAGCAGTTCTTC CASSVGGGASDEQFF
TRBJ2-3 TRBV7-2 TRBD2 - TGTGCCAGCAGCCACGGGGGGGACGCAGATACGCAGTATTTT CASSHGGDADTQYF
TRBJ1-6 TRBV7-9 - - TGTGCCAGCAGCTTGTTTGATAATTCACCCCTCCACTTT CASSLFDNSPLHF
TRBJ2-1 TRBV19 TRBD2 - TGTGCCAGTAGTAGCGGGGGGGTTCATGGTGAGCAGTTCTTC CASSSGGVHGEQFF
TRBJ2-3 TRBV6-1 TRBD2 - TGTGCCAGCAGTGAACAGGTGAGCGGGGGGCTCACAGATACGCAGTATTTT CASSEQVSGGLTDTQYF
TRBJ2-7 TRBV2 - once TGTGCCAGCAGTGAAGCGCTGGTAAGGGCTAGCTACGAGCAGTACTTC CASSEALVRASYEQYF
TRBJ1-1 TRBV11-2 - medium-sized TGTGCCAGCAACCCTCGTGGGGGGGGAGGGGGAACTGAAGCTTTCTTT CASNPRGGGGGTEAFF
TRBJ2-7 TRBV5-1 - - TGCGCCAGCAGCGGGAAAACGGGCTCCTACGAGCAGTACTTC CASSGKTGSYEQYF
TRBJ1-2 TRBV21-1 - few TGTGCCAGCAGATACCCGGACAGATGCTACACCTTC CASRYPDRCYTF
TRBJ2-5 TRBV9 TRBD2 - TGTGCCAGCAGCACCGGACTAGCGGGGGGGGAGACCCAGTACTTC CASSTGLAGGETQYF
TRBJ2-1 TRBV27 - once TGTGCCAGCAGTTTAAACCCGACAGGCTGGGACAATGAGCAGTTCTTC CASSLNPTGWDNEQFF
TRBJ2-1 TRBV30 - - TGTGCCTGGAGCCCTTCCCGGGACTTGCCAATTGATCCTAGAGCTGAGCAGTTCTTC CAWSPSRDLPIDPRAEQFF
TRBJ2-3 TRBV2 - few TGTGCCAGCAGTGAACGGGTCAGAACAGATACGCAGTATTTT CASSERVRTDTQYF
TRBJ2-7 TRBV7-8 - - TGTGCCAGCAGCTCACCGGGACGGCGGACCTACGAGCAGTACTTC CASSSPGRRTYEQYF
TRBJ2-1 TRBV21-1 - - TGTGCCAGCACCCCCCGTCCACTAGCGGGAGCGGGCAATGAGCAGTTCTTC CASTPRPLAGAGNEQFF
TRBJ2-3 TRBV5-1 - - TGCGCCAGCAGCTTTCGGGGAGGAGGGACAGATACGCAGTATTTT CASSFRGGGTDTQYF